This paragraph covers one T cell receptor (beta chain) sequence. Its antigen is still unknown. CDR3 length: 12 amino acids. Unmatched junction bases numbered 2, after V lost 6 bases and J lost 7 bases. Germline values: CDR1 LNHNV, CDR2 YYDKDF (reference sequence). The PCR was carried out with 60 Vbeta primers and 13 Jbeta primers. The data were produced by immunoSEQ multiplex PCR, yet TCRdb's version contains in-frame clones alone and is incomplete. Its table lists some 47,000 clones. The data stem from a study of cytomegalovirus exposure and HLA in healthy donors. Study conclusions and caveats: CMV serostatus was the sole immune exposure data available.

The TCR was taken from a middle-aged woman in good health and CMV-seronegative. Sequenced sample: PBMCs. The chain joins TRBV15 to TRBJ1-1; TRBD1 aligns across 10 bases. CDR3 DNA sequence: TGTGCCACCAGAAGGACAGGGGGTGAAGCTTTCTTT. It is translated as CATRRTGGEAFF.